The TCR beta chain under discussion was sequenced for a study of control samples from healthy donors and cancer patients. The assay was immunoSEQ multiplex PCR, and TCRdb's table has in-frame clones only and misses some. The table records more than 75,000 clones, roughly 83% of them present only once. J gave up 7 bases and V 4 bases, and 14 bases lay outside the gene matches. The CDR3 is 16 residues long. Germline lookup yields CDR1 SGHRS and CDR2 YFSETQ. The chain joins TRBV5-1 to TRBJ2-1; 7 nucleotides match TRBD2. The sequenced material came from PBMCs. The receptor was derived from a man in his 70s with lung cancer. The CDR3 bases are TGCGCCAGCAGCGAGGAGCGACTAGCAAGCGGTAATGAGCAGTTCTTC. Translating gives CASSEERLASGNEQFF.